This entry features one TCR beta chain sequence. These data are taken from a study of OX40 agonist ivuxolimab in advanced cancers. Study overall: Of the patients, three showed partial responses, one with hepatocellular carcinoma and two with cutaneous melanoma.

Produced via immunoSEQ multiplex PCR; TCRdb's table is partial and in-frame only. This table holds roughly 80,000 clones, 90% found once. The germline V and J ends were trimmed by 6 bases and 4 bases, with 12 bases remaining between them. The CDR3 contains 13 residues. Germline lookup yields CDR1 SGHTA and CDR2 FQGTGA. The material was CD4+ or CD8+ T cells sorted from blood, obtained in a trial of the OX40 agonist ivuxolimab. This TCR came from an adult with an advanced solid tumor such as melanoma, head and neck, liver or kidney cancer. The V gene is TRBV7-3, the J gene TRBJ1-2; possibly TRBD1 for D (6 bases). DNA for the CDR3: TGTGCCAGCAGTCCCGGAGGGGGCTATGGCTACACCTTC. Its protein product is CASSPGGGYGYTF.